This T cell receptor beta chain is drawn from a study of OX40 agonist ivuxolimab in advanced cancers. The overall study: At 0.01 to 10 mg/kg, ivuxolimab was administered intravenously to patients every 2 weeks. The study reported partial responses in three patients: one hepatocellular carcinoma, two cutaneous melanoma.

Comments on this clone: The target antigen is unknown.

Assay used: immunoSEQ multiplex PCR; TCRdb lists only in-frame clones, some missing. The table records 45,000 to 55,000 clones, 65% to 85% of them present only once. Trimming took off 0 bases at V and 5 bases at J, with 14 bases between the two ends. The CDR3 has 15 amino acids. Per germline, CDR1 SGHDT and CDR2 YYEEEE. The study, taken as a whole, reports: Expanded peripheral T cells had an undetermined antigen specificity.

The starting material was CD4+ or CD8+ T cells sorted from blood, obtained in a trial of the OX40 agonist ivuxolimab. The chain links TRBV5-6 to TRBJ1-2; D is unclear. The sequence was collected from an adult with an advanced solid tumor such as melanoma, head and neck, liver or kidney cancer. The CDR3 protein is CASSLGQPGGYGYTF. CDR3 DNA sequence: TGTGCCAGCAGCTTGGGGCAGCCAGGAGGGTATGGCTACACCTTC.